This section outlines one T cell receptor beta chain sequence together with its context. The target antigen is unknown. This entry is derived from a study of blood T cells in healthy people across ages. Across the whole study: About one barcoded beta molecule was captured per two T cells (by template switching).

Primers used in a second PCR of roughly 6 to 12 cycles were a sample-barcoded 5' primer and a J-beta primer mix. TCRdb used MiXCR to reprocess the 5' RACE reads, holding one entry per CDR3 protein. The sample consists of fewer than 2 million distinct CDR3 sequences, about two fifths of them appearing once. Study-wide results and limits: Donor CMV status, an unknown factor, possibly confounded changes in expanded clonotypes.

Germline V lookup: CDR1 MNHEY, CDR2 SVGEGT. The length of the CDR3 is 12 residues. V was cut by 9 bases and J by 1 base, with 10 bases left in between. The receptor was derived from a human donor in good health. The chain carries TRBV6-2 or TRBV6-3 and TRBJ2-7; D call uncertain. Sequencing input: blood. The CDR3 region is CASGPESYEQYF. For the CDR3, the DNA is TGTGCCAGTGGACCCGAGTCCTACGAGCAGTACTTC.